The next 22 T cell receptor beta chains were all read from a single sample in a study of patients and donors after allogeneic stem cell transplantation. TCRdb passed the RT-PCR reads through MiXCR, listing each CDR3 protein once. The sample gives under 200,000 distinct CDR3 sequences, 20% to 25% of which show up once; 26% is in the top ten. Sequenced sample: blood, either unsorted or a sorted T cell fraction (not recorded which). Receptor source: a human donor who was either an allogeneic HSCT recipient or a stem cell or donor lymphocyte infusion donor (not recorded which). It is not recorded whose cells these are; they may come from a transplant donor.

The rearrangement uses TRBV7-9 and TRBJ2-3, with D tentatively TRBD1 or TRBD2 (5 bases each). V lost 11 bases to trimming and J lost 0 bases, with 12 bases between them. Germline CDR1 is SEHNR and CDR2 is FQNEAQ (reference sequence). The CDR3 has 13 amino acids. CDR3: CAEGSTSTDTQYF. The CDR3 DNA follows: TGTGCCGAGGGGTCGACTAGCACAGATACGCAGTATTTT.

The V call is TRBV10-3, the J call TRBJ1-2, with a weak D call TRBD1 (5 bases). This CDR3 comprises 14 residues. Germline V CDR1 and CDR2: ENHRY, SYGVKD. V dropped 0 bases and J dropped 4 bases, with 9 bases sitting between them. The CDR3, as DNA: TGTGCCATCAGTGAGTCGACGGGGCCCTATGGCTACACCTTC. Protein: CAISESTGPYGYTF.

The V call is TRBV20-1, the J call TRBJ2-1; no definite D call. CDR1 and CDR2 (germline): DFQATT, SNEGSKA (reference sequence). V was cut by 4 bases and J by 9 bases, with 19 bases left in between. The CDR3 covers 14 residues. The CDR3 sequence is CSATIAAIVTEQFF. As DNA, the CDR3 is TGCAGTGCTACCATAGCAGCAATTGTCACTGAGCAGTTCTTC.

This clonotype was recorded many times. The rearrangement uses TRBV29-1 and TRBJ1-5, with D tentatively TRBD1 (5 bases). This CDR3 region has 12 residues. Germline CDR1 reads SQVTM; CDR2 reads ANQGSEA. Trimming removed 4 bases from V and 7 bases from J, with 11 bases in between. The chain's CDR3 is CSVAGSRQPQHF. The CDR3 DNA sequence: TGCAGCGTTGCAGGGTCCCGGCAGCCCCAGCATTTT.

The chain joins TRBV7-9 to TRBJ2-2; 8 nucleotides align to TRBD1. Trimming removed 9 bases from V and 2 bases from J; junction bases left unmatched: 14. This CDR3 has 17 residues. Germline V gene data show CDR1 as SEHNR and CDR2 as FQNEAQ (reference sequence). The CDR3 here is CASPTSSGTGNTGELFF. In DNA form, the CDR3 reads TGTGCCAGTCCTACAAGCTCCGGGACAGGCAACACCGGGGAGCTGTTTTTT.

The chain links TRBV20-1 to TRBJ2-7; the match to TRBD1 covers 9 bases. The CDR3 extends over 14 amino acids. CDR1 and CDR2 from the germline V gene are DFQATT and SNEGSKA (reference sequence). V lost 3 bases to trimming and J lost 2 bases; unmatched junction nucleotides: 5. The DNA for the CDR3 is TGCAGTGCTAGCAGACAGGGGGGCACCTACGAGCAGTACTTC. Its protein is CSASRQGGTYEQYF.

This chain uses TRBV2 with TRBJ1-4; D possibly corresponds to TRBD1 (6 bases). Germline CDR1 is SNHLY and CDR2 is FYNNEI. This CDR3 comprises 13 residues. The V and J ends lost 8 bases and 8 bases respectively, with 15 bases between them. In nucleotides, the CDR3 is TGTGCCAGCCAATCCGGGACAAACGAAAAACTGTTTTTT. It is translated as CASQSGTNEKLFF.

The V call is TRBV21-1, the J call TRBJ1-2. TRBV21-1 is annotated as a pseudogene. The CDR3 length is 16 residues. The CDR3 sequence is CASSDIENIFGYGYTF. The CDR3 nucleotides read TGTGCCAGCAGCGACATTGAAAACATATTTGGCTATGGCTACACCTTC.

This clonotype was observed a handful of times. The V gene is TRBV2, the J gene TRBJ2-1, with 9 bases fitting TRBD2. V trimming: 0 bases; J trimming: 5 bases; junction bases outside the gene matches: 8. The CDR3 consists of 17 residues. CDR1 is SNHLY, CDR2 FYNNEI, per germline. This chain's CDR3 is CASSEALASGTDNEQFF. The CDR3 region has the DNA TGTGCCAGCAGTGAAGCTCTGGCTAGCGGGACGGACAATGAGCAGTTCTTC.

The chain combines TRBV15 with TRBJ2-2; D is unclear. CDR3 size: 13 residues. The germline V gene encodes CDR1 LNHNV and CDR2 YYDKDF (reference sequence). V lost 0 bases and J 8 bases, leaving 7 bases between the germline ends. CDR3 nucleotides: TGTGCCACCAGCAGAGATACACCGGGGGAGCTGTTTTTT. This encodes CATSRDTPGELFF.

The rearrangement links TRBV9 to TRBJ2-7, with 8 bases identical to TRBD1. Germline V gene sequence: CDR1 SGDLS, CDR2 YYNGEE. The V segment lost 4 bases and the J segment 1 base; nucleotides outside the gene matches: 7. This CDR3 contains 15 residues. Here the CDR3 DNA reads TGTGCCAGCAGCCCGGGGACAGGTATTTCCTACGAGCAGTACTTC. The encoded protein is CASSPGTGISYEQYF.

This clonotype was picked up many times. This sequence joins TRBV5-1 and TRBJ1-6, with 7 nucleotides matching TRBD1. From germline, CDR1 is SGHRS and CDR2 YFSETQ. The junction had 13 bases not matched to a gene; V was cut back by 3 bases and J by 4 bases. The CDR3 runs 18 residues. The CDR3 here is CASSSLVRTGGYNSPLHF. CDR3 coding DNA: TGCGCCAGCAGCTCTCTAGTGCGGACAGGAGGGTATAATTCACCCCTCCACTTT.

V and J are TRBV4-1 and TRBJ2-5, with unresolved D. Trimming took 5 bases from V and 5 from J, leaving 9 bases between them. Germline V gives CDR1 MGHRA, CDR2 YSYEKL. This CDR3 comprises 12 residues. The CDR3 DNA sequence: TGCGCCAGCAGCAGCGCATTGGAGACCCAGTACTTC. It encodes CASSSALETQYF.

The chain links TRBV6-5 to TRBJ1-5; a weak D match, TRBD1 (6 bases). Germline V lookup: CDR1 MNHEY, CDR2 SVGAGI. With 0 bases removed from V and 6 bases from J, the gap between germline ends came to 18 bases. The CDR3 covers 17 residues. The CDR3 DNA sequence: TGTGCCAGCAGTTACTCAGGGGGACCACTTCTAGGTCAGCCCCAGCATTTT. Its protein product is CASSYSGGPLLGQPQHF.

This sequence joins TRBV20-1 and TRBJ2-1; 12 bases are shared with TRBD2. V lost 0 bases to trimming and J lost 9 bases; unmatched junction nucleotides: 9. Germline assignment: CDR1 DFQATT and CDR2 SNEGSKA (reference sequence). The CDR3 runs to 16 residues. CDR3 in amino acids: CSARDLASGRAAEQFF. Written as DNA, the CDR3 is TGCAGTGCTAGAGACCTCGCTAGCGGGAGGGCCGCTGAGCAGTTCTTC.

V gene TRBV20-1 combines with J gene TRBJ2-3, with D unresolved. Germline CDR1 reads DFQATT; CDR2 reads SNEGSKA (reference sequence). There are 13 residues in the CDR3. The V end lost 1 base, the J end lost 6 bases, and 11 bases lay between the germline ends. CDR3 in amino acids: CSARGGVGDTQYF. The CDR3 bases are TGCAGTGCTAGAGGTGGGGTGGGCGATACGCAGTATTTT.

This clonotype has only a few counts. The rearrangement links TRBV6-5 to TRBJ2-1; TRBD2 agrees at 10 bases. CDR1 is MNHEY and CDR2 is SVGAGI in the germline V gene. The CDR3 contains 14 residues. The trim removed 6 bases at V and 8 bases at J, leaving 7 bases unmatched. This chain's CDR3 is CASRASGSLDEQFF. The CDR3 nucleotides read TGTGCCAGCAGGGCTAGCGGGAGTTTGGATGAGCAGTTCTTC.

The V gene is TRBV18, the J gene TRBJ2-2; no clear D gene. Germline CDR1 is KGHSH and CDR2 is LQKENI. CDR3 length: 17 residues. V was shortened by 1 base and J by 6 bases, with 18 bases between the two germline ends. The CDR3 sequence is CASSPRYEPEKAGELFF. The CDR3 nucleotides are TGTGCCAGCTCACCACGCTACGAACCCGAGAAGGCCGGGGAGCTGTTTTTT.

There are a few counts of this clonotype. This sequence joins TRBV29-1 and TRBJ2-7; D may be TRBD1 (5 bases). The V end was cut by 6 bases, the J end by 3 bases, with 12 bases between. The CDR3 runs 12 residues. Germline CDR1 and CDR2: SQVTM and ANQGSEA. The DNA of the CDR3 is TGCAGCGTGACGTGGCAGGGCTACGAGCAGTACTTC. Residues: CSVTWQGYEQYF.

The chain carries TRBV5-1 and TRBJ1-1, with D possibly being TRBD1 (6 bases). The V end lost 4 bases, the J end lost 3 bases, and 16 bases lay between the germline ends. From germline, CDR1 is SGHRS and CDR2 YFSETQ. The CDR3 extends over 15 amino acids. CDR3 sequence reads: CASSRIGGSDTEAFF. The CDR3 nucleotides read TGCGCCAGCAGCCGCATAGGGGGGTCAGACACTGAAGCTTTCTTT. Together with reference TRBV5-1 and TRBJ1-1, the CDR3 gives the full variable domain: KAGVTQTPRYLIKTRGQQVTLSCSPISGHRSVSWYQQTPGQGLQFLFEYFSETQRNKGNFPGRFSGRQFSNSRSEMNVSTLELGDSALYLCASSRIGGSDTEAFFGQGTRLTVV.

This clonotype was seen a handful of times. CDR3 sequence: CSARPDQPTGGNTEAFF. CDR3 DNA sequence: TGCAGTGCGCGTCCCGACCAACCGACAGGGGGGAACACTGAAGCTTTCTTT. J is TRBJ1-1 and V is TRBV20-1; TRBD1 matches at 9 bases. This CDR3 is 17 amino acids long. V was pared by 6 bases and J by 1 base, with 15 bases of the junction left unmatched. Germline CDR1 is DFQATT and CDR2 is SNEGSKA (reference sequence).

This sequence joins TRBV5-8 and TRBJ2-7, with 7 bases that match TRBD1. The V and J ends lost 7 bases and 3 bases, in that order; junction bases with no gene match: 10. Per the germline V gene, CDR1 is SGHTS and CDR2 is YDEGEE. The CDR3 sequence is 14 residues long. CDR3 protein: CASGWTGSNYEQYF. As DNA, the CDR3 is TGTGCCAGCGGATGGACAGGATCTAACTACGAGCAGTACTTC.